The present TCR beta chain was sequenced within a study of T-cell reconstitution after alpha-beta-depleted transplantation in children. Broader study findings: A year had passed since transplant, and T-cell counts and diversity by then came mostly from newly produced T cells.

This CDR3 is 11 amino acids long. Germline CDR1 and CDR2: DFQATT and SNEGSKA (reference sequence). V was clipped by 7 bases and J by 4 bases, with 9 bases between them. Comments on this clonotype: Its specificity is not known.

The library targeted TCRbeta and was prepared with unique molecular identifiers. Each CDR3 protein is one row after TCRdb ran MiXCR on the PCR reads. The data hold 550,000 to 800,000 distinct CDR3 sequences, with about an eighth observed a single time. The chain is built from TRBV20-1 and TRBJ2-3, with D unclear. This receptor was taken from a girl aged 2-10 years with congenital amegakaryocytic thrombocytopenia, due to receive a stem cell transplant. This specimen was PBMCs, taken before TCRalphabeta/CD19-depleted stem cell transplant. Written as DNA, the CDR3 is TGCAGTGGGTTGGGGTCAGATACGCAGTATTTT. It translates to CSGLGSDTQYF.